The clone carrying this T cell receptor (beta chain) appeared once. This sample was included in a study of blood T cells in healthy people across ages. The overall study: There was about one barcoded beta molecule captured by template switching per two T cells.

A sample-barcoded 5' primer and a J-beta primer mix were used in a second PCR of roughly 6 to 11 cycles. MiXCR, run by TCRdb on the 5' RACE reads, gives a single entry per CDR3 protein. The sample shows around 650,000 distinct CDR3 sequences, approximately 31% of them seen only once. Germline V gene data show CDR1 as SGHTA and CDR2 as FQGTGA. The CDR3 spans 16 residues. The germline V and J ends were trimmed by 2 bases and 5 bases, with 16 bases remaining between them. The sample consisted of blood. The sequence derives from a woman older than 75 in good health. The chain combines TRBV7-3 with TRBJ2-1; D may match TRBD1 or TRBD2 (6 bases each). The CDR3 is CASSLLDGGPNNEQFF. The DNA for the CDR3 is TGTGCCAGCAGCTTATTGGACGGGGGCCCGAACAATGAGCAGTTCTTC.